These 21 T cell receptor beta chains came from one sample sequenced in a study of OX40 agonist ivuxolimab in advanced cancers. TCRdb's copy holds only in-frame clones and misses some; the assay was immunoSEQ multiplex PCR. The sample contains 57,000 or so clones, roughly nine tenths of which appear only once. The sample in question was CD4+ or CD8+ T cells sorted from blood, obtained in a trial of the OX40 agonist ivuxolimab. Receptors were obtained from an adult with an advanced solid tumor such as melanoma, head and neck, liver or kidney cancer.

This clone was counted a few times. The chain combines TRBV4-1 with TRBJ1-2, with 7 bases lining up with TRBD1. Germline values: CDR1 MGHRA, CDR2 YSYEKL. The V segment lost 3 bases and the J segment 4 bases; nucleotides outside the gene matches: 8. This CDR3 has 15 residues. The CDR3 DNA reads TGCGCCAGCAGCCAGAAGTACAGGGGCGGCTATGGCTACACCTTC. It codes for CASSQKYRGGYGYTF.

The CDR3 DNA sequence: TGTGCCAGCCAGCGAAGGGCCACCGGGGAGCTGTTTTTT. Encoded protein: CASQRRATGELFF. The chain joins TRBV6-5 to TRBJ2-2; unclear D gene. Germline CDR1 reads MNHEY; CDR2 reads SVGAGI. The ends were cut back, 8 bases at V and 4 bases at J, with 11 bases in the middle. The CDR3 has 13 amino acids.

The chain uses TRBV27 and TRBJ2-3; 12 bases agree with TRBD1. After removal of 1 base from V and 6 bases from J, the junction contained 5 bases not matched to a gene. This CDR3 comprises 16 residues. Germline V gene sequence: CDR1 MNHEY, CDR2 SMNVEV (reference sequence). The CDR3 nucleotides are TGTGCCAGCAGTTTATTCGGGACAGGGGGCGCGGATACGCAGTATTTT. Translation gives CASSLFGTGGADTQYF.

The chain carries TRBV2 and TRBJ1-5; 7 bases align to TRBD1. Losses at the gene ends were 1 base for V and 6 bases for J; bases not matched to a gene: 6. This CDR3 spans 15 amino acids. In germline, CDR1 is SNHLY, CDR2 FYNNEI. CDR3 amino acids: CASSEGRQGFQPQHF. CDR3 DNA sequence: TGTGCCAGCAGTGAAGGGAGACAGGGATTTCAGCCCCAGCATTTT.

The CDR3: CASSLGPAGGETQYF. The CDR3 nucleotides are TGCGCCAGCAGCTTGGGCCCAGCGGGAGGGGAGACCCAGTACTTC. J is TRBJ2-5 and V is TRBV5-1; 10 bases match TRBD2. V dropped 0 bases and J dropped 5; count of bases not matched to a gene: 4. CDR1 and CDR2 (germline): SGHRS, YFSETQ. The CDR3 sequence is 15 residues long.

This clone was counted a few times. J is TRBJ1-5 and V is TRBV28, with TRBD1 identical over 10 bases. The V segment lost 6 bases and the J segment 7 bases; nucleotides outside the gene matches: 9. This CDR3 region has 15 residues. CDR1 and CDR2 from the germline V gene are MDHEN and SYDVKM. Here the CDR3 reads CASRLGGTGVQPQHF. The CDR3 nucleotides read TGTGCCAGCAGGTTAGGGGGGACAGGGGTACAGCCCCAGCATTTT.

This clone was observed a few times. The V call is TRBV30, the J call TRBJ1-1, with a weak D call TRBD1 (6 bases). Trimming shortened V by 3 bases and J by 1 base, and 9 bases separated the two germline ends. The CDR3 is 13 residues long. The germline V gene encodes CDR1 GTSNPN and CDR2 SVGIG (reference sequence). The CDR3 coding sequence is TGTGCCTGGAGGACAGGCTCGAACACTGAAGCTTTCTTT. It encodes CAWRTGSNTEAFF.

The chain uses TRBV7-6 and TRBJ1-3; D perhaps matches TRBD1 (6 bases). Deletions cut 3 bases from V and 1 base from J, with 28 bases between. Per the germline V gene, CDR1 is SGHVS and CDR2 is FNYEAQ. This CDR3 is built from 21 residues. The CDR3 sequence is CASSLIGKGVTGGRSGNTIYF. The CDR3 DNA sequence: TGTGCCAGCAGCTTGATAGGCAAGGGGGTGACTGGCGGGAGATCTGGAAACACCATATATTTT. Looking up the rest from reference TRBV7-6 and TRBJ1-3 gives the full variable domain: GAGVSQSPRYKVTKRGQDVALRCDPISGHVSLYWYRQALGQGPEFLTYFNYEAQQDKSGLPNDRFSAERPEGSISTLTIQRTEQRDSAMYRCASSLIGKGVTGGRSGNTIYFGEGSWLTVV.

The V gene is TRBV6-5, the J gene TRBJ2-2, with D possibly called TRBD1 or TRBD2 (5 bases each). Germline assignment: CDR1 MNHEY and CDR2 SVGAGI. The CDR3 is 13 residues long. V was shortened by 1 base and J by 8 bases, with 8 bases between the two germline ends. CDR3 residues: CASSYFGGGELFF. For the CDR3, the DNA is TGTGCCAGCAGTTACTTTGGGGGTGGGGAGCTGTTTTTT.

The chain joins TRBV7-9 to TRBJ2-6; no definite D call. The CDR3 has 13 amino acids. The V and J ends lost 8 bases and 4 bases respectively, with 9 bases between them. In germline, CDR1 is SEHNR, CDR2 FQNEAQ (reference sequence). The CDR3 region is CASSAGGANVLTF. CDR3 DNA sequence: TGTGCCAGCTCCGCCGGAGGGGCCAACGTCCTGACTTTC.

The CDR3 nucleotides are TGCGCCAGCAGCTTGGCGGCTAGCGGGGGGCGCTCCTACAATGAGCAGTTCTTC. This gives the protein CASSLAASGGRSYNEQFF. The J gene is TRBJ2-1, the V gene TRBV5-1; 11 bases line up with TRBD2. CDR1 and CDR2 (germline): SGHRS, YFSETQ. V dropped 0 bases and J dropped 0; count of bases not matched to a gene: 5. This CDR3 comprises 18 residues.

The rearrangement uses TRBV5-1 and TRBJ2-2; 11 nucleotides align to TRBD2. Trimming cost V 3 bases and J 3 bases; bases outside gene matches: 4. The CDR3 totals 16 residues. The germline V gene has CDR1 SGHRS and CDR2 YFSETQ. Here the CDR3 DNA reads TGCGCCAGCAGCTCCGGGACTAGCGGTTACACCGGGGAGCTGTTTTTT. Amino acids: CASSSGTSGYTGELFF.

This chain joins TRBV4-2 and TRBJ1-2; TRBD1 matches at 10 bases. The CDR3 covers 16 residues. CDR1 and CDR2 (germline): LGHNA, YNFKEQ. V was clipped by 3 bases and J by 2 bases; unmatched bases: 6. CDR3 in amino acids: CASSHRDRGQNYGYTF. Here the CDR3 DNA reads TGTGCCAGCAGCCACCGGGACAGGGGACAAAACTATGGCTACACCTTC.

The chain couples TRBV11-1 to TRBJ2-1, with D maybe TRBD2 (5 bases). The CDR3 runs 16 residues. In germline, CDR1 is SGHAT, CDR2 FQDESV (reference sequence). V was trimmed by 4 bases and J by 5 bases, leaving 18 bases between them. The CDR3 DNA follows: TGTGCCAGCAGCTCCCCCGGGGAAGGTTTAGACAATGAGCAGTTCTTC. Protein sequence: CASSSPGEGLDNEQFF.

This clone came up once. The genes are TRBV10-3 and TRBJ1-5; TRBD1 matches 11 bases. CDR3 size: 14 residues. Germline CDR1 ENHRY, CDR2 SYGVKD. V lost 6 bases, J lost 4 bases, and 2 bases stayed unmatched. The CDR3 sequence: CAIRDRGLNQPQHF. The CDR3 nucleotides are TGTGCCATCAGGGACAGGGGGCTAAATCAGCCCCAGCATTTT.

The rearrangement joins TRBV10-3 to TRBJ2-2; D is perhaps TRBD1 (6 bases). This CDR3 has 14 residues. Trimming removed 5 bases at V and 1 base at J, with 8 bases between. The germline V gene encodes CDR1 ENHRY and CDR2 SYGVKD. This chain's CDR3 is CAISPGQNTGELFF. CDR3 DNA: TGTGCCATCAGTCCGGGACAGAACACCGGGGAGCTGTTTTTT.

V usage is TRBV7-2 and J usage is TRBJ1-1, with D hard to call. The germline gives CDR1 SGHTA, CDR2 FQGNSA. There are 14 residues in the CDR3. V lost 3 bases to trimming and J lost 6 bases, with 14 bases between them. The CDR3 bases are TGTGCCAGCAGCTTGGCCTGGGATGGCGCTGAAGCTTTCTTT. This codes for CASSLAWDGAEAFF.

This clone has just a few counts. The genes are TRBV18 and TRBJ2-7; 7 bases line up with TRBD1. CDR1 is KGHSH and CDR2 is LQKENI in the germline V gene. The CDR3 is made up of 15 amino acids. V lost 3 bases, J lost 3 bases, and 8 bases stayed unmatched. The CDR3 DNA is TGTGCCAGCTCACCGACAGGGCCTGTAAGCTACGAGCAGTACTTC. This codes for CASSPTGPVSYEQYF.

The V gene is TRBV5-1, the J gene TRBJ2-1; no firm D call. The germline CDR1 and CDR2 sequences are SGHRS and YFSETQ. Trimming cost V 3 bases and J 6 bases, with 13 bases left between them. CDR3 size: 14 residues. The CDR3 sequence is CASSSVPGSNEQFF. The CDR3 nucleotides are TGCGCCAGCAGCTCCGTTCCGGGCAGCAATGAGCAGTTCTTC.

The CDR3 loop reads CASRLLPGQGPTEAFF. CDR3 in DNA: TGTGCCAGCAGACTCCTCCCGGGACAGGGGCCGACTGAAGCTTTCTTT. V usage is TRBV28 and J usage is TRBJ1-1; 10 bases fit TRBD1. Germline V lookup: CDR1 MDHEN, CDR2 SYDVKM. The CDR3 runs 16 residues. Unmatched junction bases numbered 12, after V lost 6 bases and J lost 5 bases.

The sample holds one count of this clone. The J gene is TRBJ2-5, the V gene TRBV7-9; 10 nucleotides align to TRBD2. The CDR3 covers 14 residues. Germline values: CDR1 SEHNR, CDR2 FQNEAQ (reference sequence). With 5 bases clipped from V and 3 bases from J, the junction kept 3 bases outside the gene matches. The CDR3 bases are TGTGCCAGCAGCCTTGGACTAGCGGAAGAGACCCAGTACTTC. As protein: CASSLGLAEETQYF.